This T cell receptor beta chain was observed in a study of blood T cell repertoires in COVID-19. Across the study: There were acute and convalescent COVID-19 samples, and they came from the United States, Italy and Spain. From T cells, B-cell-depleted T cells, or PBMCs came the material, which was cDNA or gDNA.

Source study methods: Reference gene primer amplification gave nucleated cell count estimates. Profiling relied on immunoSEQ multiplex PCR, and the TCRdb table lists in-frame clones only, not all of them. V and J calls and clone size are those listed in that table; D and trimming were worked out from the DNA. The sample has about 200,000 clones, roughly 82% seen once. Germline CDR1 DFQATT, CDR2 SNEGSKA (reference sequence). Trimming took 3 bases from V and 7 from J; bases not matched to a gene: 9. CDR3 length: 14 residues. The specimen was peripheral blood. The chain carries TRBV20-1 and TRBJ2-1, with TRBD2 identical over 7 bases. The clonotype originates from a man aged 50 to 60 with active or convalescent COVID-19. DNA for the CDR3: TGCAGTGCTAGTTTGGCGGGAGATGGGAATGAGCAGTTCTTC. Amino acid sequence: CSASLAGDGNEQFF.